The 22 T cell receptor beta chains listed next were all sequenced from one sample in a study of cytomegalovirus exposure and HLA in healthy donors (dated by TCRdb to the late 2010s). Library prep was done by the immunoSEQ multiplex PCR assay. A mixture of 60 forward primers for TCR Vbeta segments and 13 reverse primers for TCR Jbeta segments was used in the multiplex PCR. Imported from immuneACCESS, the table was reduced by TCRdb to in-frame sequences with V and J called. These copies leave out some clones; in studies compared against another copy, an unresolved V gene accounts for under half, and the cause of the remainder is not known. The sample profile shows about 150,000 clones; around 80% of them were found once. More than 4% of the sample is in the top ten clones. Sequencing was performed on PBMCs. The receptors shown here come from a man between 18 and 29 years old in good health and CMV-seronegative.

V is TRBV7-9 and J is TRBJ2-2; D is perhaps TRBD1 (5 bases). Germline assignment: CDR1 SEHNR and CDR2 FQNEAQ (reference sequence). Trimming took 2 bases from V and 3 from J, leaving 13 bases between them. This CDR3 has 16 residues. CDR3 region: CASSLSQGMHTGELFF. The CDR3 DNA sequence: TGTGCCAGCAGCTTATCCCAGGGAATGCACACCGGGGAGCTGTTTTTT.

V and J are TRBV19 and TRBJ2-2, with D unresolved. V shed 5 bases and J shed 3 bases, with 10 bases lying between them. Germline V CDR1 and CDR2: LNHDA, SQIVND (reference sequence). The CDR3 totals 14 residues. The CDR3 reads CASSGLIYTGELFF. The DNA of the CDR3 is TGTGCCAGTAGTGGGCTAATCTACACCGGGGAGCTGTTTTTT.

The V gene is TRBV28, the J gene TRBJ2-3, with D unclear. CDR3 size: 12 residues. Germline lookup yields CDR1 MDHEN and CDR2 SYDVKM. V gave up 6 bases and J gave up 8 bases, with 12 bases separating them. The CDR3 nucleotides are TGTGCCAGCAGACCCACAGAGAGTACGCAGTATTTT. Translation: CASRPTESTQYF.

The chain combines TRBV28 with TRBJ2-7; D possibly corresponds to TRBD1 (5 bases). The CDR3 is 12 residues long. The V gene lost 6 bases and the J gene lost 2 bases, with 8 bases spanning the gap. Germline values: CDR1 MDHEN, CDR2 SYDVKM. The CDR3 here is CASRAGTYEQYF. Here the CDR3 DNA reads TGTGCCAGCAGAGCAGGGACCTACGAGCAGTACTTC. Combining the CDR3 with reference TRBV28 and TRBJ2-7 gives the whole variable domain DVKVTQSSRYLVKRTGEKVFLECVQDMDHENMFWYRQDPGLGLRLIYFSYDVKMKEKGDIPEGYSVSREKKERFSLILESASTNQTSMYLCASRAGTYEQYFGPGTRLTVT.

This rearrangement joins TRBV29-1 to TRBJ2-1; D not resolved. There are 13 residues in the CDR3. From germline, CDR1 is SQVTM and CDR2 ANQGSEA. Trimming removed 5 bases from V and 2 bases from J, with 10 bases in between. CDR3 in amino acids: CSVLRPTYNEQFF. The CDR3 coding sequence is TGCAGCGTTCTGCGGCCAACCTACAATGAGCAGTTCTTC.

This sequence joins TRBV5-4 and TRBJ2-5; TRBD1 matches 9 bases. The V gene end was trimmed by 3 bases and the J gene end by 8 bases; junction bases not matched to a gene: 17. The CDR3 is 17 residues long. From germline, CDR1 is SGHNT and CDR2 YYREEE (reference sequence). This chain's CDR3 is CASSSLGLRGQGGTQYF. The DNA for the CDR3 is TGTGCCAGCAGCTCGCTGGGATTACGGGGACAGGGTGGAACCCAGTACTTC.

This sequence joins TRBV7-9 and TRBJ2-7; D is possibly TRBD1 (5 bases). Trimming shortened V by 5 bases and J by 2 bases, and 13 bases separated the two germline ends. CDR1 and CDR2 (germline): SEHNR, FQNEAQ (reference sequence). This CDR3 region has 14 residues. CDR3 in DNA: TGTGCCAGCAGCCAGGGCATCAGGGCCTACGAGCAGTACTTC. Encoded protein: CASSQGIRAYEQYF.

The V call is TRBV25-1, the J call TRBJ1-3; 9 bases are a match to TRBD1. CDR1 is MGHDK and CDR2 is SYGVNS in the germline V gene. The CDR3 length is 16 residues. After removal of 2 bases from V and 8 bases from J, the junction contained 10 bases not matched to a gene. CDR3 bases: TGTGCCAGCAGTGAACAAAGGACAGGGGATCGGGACACCATATATTTT. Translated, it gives CASSEQRTGDRDTIYF.

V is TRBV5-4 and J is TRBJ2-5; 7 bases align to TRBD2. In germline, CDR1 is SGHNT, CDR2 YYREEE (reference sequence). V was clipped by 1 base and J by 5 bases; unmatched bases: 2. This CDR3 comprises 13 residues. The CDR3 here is CASSLRGSETQYF. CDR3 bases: TGTGCCAGCAGCTTGCGCGGGAGTGAGACCCAGTACTTC.

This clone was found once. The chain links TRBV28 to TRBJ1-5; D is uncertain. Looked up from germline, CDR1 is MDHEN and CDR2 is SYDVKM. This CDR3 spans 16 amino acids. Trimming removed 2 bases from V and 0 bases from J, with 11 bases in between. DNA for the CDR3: TGTGCCAGCAGTTTAGTAGCATGGCGTAGCAATCAGCCCCAGCATTTT. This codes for CASSLVAWRSNQPQHF.

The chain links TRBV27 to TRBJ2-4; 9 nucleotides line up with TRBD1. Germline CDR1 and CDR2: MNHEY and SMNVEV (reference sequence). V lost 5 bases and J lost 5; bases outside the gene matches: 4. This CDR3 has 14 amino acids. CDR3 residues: CASSKNRGQNIQYF. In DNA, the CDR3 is TGTGCCAGCAGTAAAAACAGGGGGCAAAACATTCAGTACTTC.

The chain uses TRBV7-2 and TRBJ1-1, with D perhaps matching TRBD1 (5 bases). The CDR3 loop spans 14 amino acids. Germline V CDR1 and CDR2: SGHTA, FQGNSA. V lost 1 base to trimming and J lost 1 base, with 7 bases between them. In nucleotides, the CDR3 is TGTGCCAGCAGCTTAGGGACAACGAACACTGAAGCTTTCTTT. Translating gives CASSLGTTNTEAFF.

The CDR3 DNA is TGTGCCGGAGGAATGGAGAGGGAAAAACTGTTTTTT. It codes for CAGGMEREKLFF. J is TRBJ1-4 and V is TRBV2; D gene ambiguous. CDR3 length: 12 amino acids. Germline V lookup: CDR1 SNHLY, CDR2 FYNNEI. Between the trimmed V and J ends, which lost 11 bases and 8 bases, there was a span of 15 bases.

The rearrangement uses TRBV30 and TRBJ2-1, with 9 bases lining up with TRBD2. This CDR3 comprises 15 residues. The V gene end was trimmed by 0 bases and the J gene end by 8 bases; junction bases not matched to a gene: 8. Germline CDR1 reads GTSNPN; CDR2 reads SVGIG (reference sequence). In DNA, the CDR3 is TGTGCCTGGAGTGTACCTAGCGGGAAGTTTGATGAGCAGTTCTTC. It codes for CAWSVPSGKFDEQFF.

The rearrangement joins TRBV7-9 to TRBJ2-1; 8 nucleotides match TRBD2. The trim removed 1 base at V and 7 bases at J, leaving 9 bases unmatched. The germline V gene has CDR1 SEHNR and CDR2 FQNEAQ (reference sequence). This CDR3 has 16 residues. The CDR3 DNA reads TGTGCCAGCAGCTTAGGGCCGGGAGGGGGGGGAAATGAGCAGTTCTTC. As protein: CASSLGPGGGGNEQFF.

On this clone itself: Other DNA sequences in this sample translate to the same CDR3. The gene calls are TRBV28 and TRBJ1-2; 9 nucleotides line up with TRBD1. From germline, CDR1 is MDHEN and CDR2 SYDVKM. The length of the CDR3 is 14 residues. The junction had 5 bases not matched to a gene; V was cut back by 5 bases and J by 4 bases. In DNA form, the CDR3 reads TGTGCCAGCAGTCCGCCGGGACAGGGCTATGGCTACACCTTC. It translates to CASSPPGQGYGYTF.

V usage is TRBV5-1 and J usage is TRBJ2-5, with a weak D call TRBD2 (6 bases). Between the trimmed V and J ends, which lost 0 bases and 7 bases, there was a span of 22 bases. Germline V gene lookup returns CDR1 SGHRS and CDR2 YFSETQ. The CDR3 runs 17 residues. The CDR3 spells CASSLALGLGVGATQYF. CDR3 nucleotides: TGCGCCAGCAGCTTGGCCCTGGGACTCGGGGTGGGTGCGACCCAGTACTTC.

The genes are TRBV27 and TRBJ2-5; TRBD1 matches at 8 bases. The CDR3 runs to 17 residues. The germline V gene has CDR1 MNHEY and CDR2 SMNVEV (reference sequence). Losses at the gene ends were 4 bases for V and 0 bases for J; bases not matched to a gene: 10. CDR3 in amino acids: CASSSFRTGGNQETQYF. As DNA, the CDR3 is TGTGCCAGCAGTTCGTTTCGAACAGGGGGGAACCAAGAGACCCAGTACTTC.

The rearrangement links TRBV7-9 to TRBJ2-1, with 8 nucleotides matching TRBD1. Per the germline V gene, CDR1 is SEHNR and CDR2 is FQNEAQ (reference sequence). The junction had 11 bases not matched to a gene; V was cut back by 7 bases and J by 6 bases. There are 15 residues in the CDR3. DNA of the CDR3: TGTGCCAGCACCCTACTGGGACAGGATTTCAATGAGCAGTTCTTC. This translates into CASTLLGQDFNEQFF.

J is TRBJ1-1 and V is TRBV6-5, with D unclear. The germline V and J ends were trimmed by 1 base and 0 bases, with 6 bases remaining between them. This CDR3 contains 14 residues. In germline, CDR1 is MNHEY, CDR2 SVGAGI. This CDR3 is CASSYFGLNTEAFF. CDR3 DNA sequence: TGTGCCAGCAGTTACTTCGGGTTGAACACTGAAGCTTTCTTT.

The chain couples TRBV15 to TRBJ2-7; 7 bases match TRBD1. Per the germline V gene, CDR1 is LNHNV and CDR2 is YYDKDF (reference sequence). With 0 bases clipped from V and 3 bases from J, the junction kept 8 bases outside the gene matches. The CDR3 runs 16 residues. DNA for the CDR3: TGTGCCACCAGCAGAGATACTCTCAGGACAGGCTACGAGCAGTACTTC. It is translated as CATSRDTLRTGYEQYF. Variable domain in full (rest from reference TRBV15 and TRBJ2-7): DAMVIQNPRYQVTQFGKPVTLSCSQTLNHNVMYWYQQKSSQAPKLLFHYYDKDFNNEADTPDNFQSRRPNTSFCFLDIRSPGLGDTAMYLCATSRDTLRTGYEQYFGPGTRLTVT.

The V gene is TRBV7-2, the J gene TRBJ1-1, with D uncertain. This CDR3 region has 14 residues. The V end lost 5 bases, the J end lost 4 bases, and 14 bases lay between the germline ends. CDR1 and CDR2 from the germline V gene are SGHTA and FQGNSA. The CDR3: CASSPRLGGTEAFF. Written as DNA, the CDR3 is TGTGCCAGCAGCCCACGACTGGGAGGCACTGAAGCTTTCTTT.